The source of this T cell receptor (beta chain) is a study of neurological immune-mediated disorders. TCRdb itself ran the 5' RACE reads through MiXCR, one entry per CDR3 protein. The sample includes around 13,000 distinct CDR3 sequences, 5.5% to 7% of them seen just once. J lost 3 bases, V lost 0 bases, and 2 bases had no gene match. This CDR3 is 14 amino acids long. Germline V gene lookup returns CDR1 SGHRS and CDR2 YFSETQ. Sequenced input: CD8+ T cells from blood. This receptor was identified in a woman between 35 and 50 years old in good health. The genes are TRBV5-1 and TRBJ2-7; 8 nucleotides agree with TRBD2. This CDR3 reads CASSLDLAGYEQYF. CDR3 coding DNA: TGCGCCAGCAGCTTGGACCTAGCGGGCTACGAGCAGTACTTC.